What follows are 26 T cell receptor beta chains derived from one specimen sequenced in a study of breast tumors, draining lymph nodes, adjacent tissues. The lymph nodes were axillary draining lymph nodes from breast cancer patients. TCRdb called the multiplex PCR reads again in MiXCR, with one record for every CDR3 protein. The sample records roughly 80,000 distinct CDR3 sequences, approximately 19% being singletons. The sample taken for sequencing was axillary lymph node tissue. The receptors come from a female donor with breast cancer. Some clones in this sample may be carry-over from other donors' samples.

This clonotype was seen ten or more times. The DNA of the CDR3 is TGTGCCAGCAGTTTAGGGGTGGGCGGAGACTATGGCTACACCTTC. This gives the protein CASSLGVGGDYGYTF. The chain has TRBV28 and TRBJ1-2, with D uncertain. The CDR3 is made up of 15 amino acids. The V gene lost 2 bases and the J gene lost 3 bases, with 13 bases spanning the gap. CDR1 and CDR2 from the germline V gene are MDHEN and SYDVKM.

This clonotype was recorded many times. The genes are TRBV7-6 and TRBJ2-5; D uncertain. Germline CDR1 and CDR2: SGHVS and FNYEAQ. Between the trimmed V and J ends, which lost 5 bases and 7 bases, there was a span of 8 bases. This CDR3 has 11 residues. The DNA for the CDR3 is TGTGCCAGCAGCCCCTCCAGGACCCAGTACTTC. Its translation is CASSPSRTQYF. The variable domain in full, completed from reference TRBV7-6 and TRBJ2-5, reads GAGVSQSPRYKVTKRGQDVALRCDPISGHVSLYWYRQALGQGPEFLTYFNYEAQQDKSGLPNDRFSAERPEGSISTLTIQRTEQRDSAMYRCASSPSRTQYFGPGTRLLVL.

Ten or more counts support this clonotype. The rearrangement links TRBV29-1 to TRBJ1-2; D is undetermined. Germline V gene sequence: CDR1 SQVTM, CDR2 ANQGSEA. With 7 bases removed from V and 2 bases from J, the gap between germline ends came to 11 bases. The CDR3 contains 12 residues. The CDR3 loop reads CSGLDLNYGYTF. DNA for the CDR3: TGCAGCGGCCTAGACTTAAACTATGGCTACACCTTC.

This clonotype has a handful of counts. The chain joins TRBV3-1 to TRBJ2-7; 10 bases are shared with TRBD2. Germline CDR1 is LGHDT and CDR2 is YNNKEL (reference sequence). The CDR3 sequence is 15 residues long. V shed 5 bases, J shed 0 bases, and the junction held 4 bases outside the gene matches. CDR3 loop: CASSRTSGGSYEQYF. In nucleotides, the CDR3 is TGTGCCAGCAGCAGGACTAGCGGAGGCTCCTACGAGCAGTACTTC.

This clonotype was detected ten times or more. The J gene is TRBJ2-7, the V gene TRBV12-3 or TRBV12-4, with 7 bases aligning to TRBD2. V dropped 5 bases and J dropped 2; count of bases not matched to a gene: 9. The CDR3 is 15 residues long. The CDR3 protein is CASSPGGSIAYEQYF. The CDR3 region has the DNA TGTGCCAGCAGTCCAGGCGGGAGCATCGCCTACGAGCAGTACTTC.

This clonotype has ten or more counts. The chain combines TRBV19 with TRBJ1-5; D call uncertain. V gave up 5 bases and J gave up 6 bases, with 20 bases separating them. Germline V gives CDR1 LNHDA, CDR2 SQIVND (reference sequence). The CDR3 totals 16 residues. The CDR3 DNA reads TGTGCCAGTAGTCGGGGTACCGAGATTACGGGTCAGCCCCAGCATTTT. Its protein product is CASSRGTEITGQPQHF.

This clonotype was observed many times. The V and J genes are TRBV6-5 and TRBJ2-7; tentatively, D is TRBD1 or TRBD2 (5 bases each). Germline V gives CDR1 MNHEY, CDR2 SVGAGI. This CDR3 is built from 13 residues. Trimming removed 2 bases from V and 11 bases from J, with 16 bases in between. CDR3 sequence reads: CASSYREEGSKYF. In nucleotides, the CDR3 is TGTGCCAGCAGTTACAGGGAAGAGGGGAGCAAGTACTTC.

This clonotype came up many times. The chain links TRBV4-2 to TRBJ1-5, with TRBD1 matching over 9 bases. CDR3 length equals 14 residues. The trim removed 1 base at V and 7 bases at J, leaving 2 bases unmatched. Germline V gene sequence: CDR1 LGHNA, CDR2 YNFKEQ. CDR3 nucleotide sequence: TGTGCCAGCAGCCAAGGGGACAGGGACCAGCCCCAGCATTTT. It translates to CASSQGDRDQPQHF.

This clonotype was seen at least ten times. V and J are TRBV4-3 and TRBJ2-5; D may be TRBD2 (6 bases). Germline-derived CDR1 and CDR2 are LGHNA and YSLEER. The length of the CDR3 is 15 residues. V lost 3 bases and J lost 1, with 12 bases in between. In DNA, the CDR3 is TGCGCCAGCAGCCAGTTAGCGGAGCCCCAAGAGACCCAGTACTTC. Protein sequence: CASSQLAEPQETQYF.

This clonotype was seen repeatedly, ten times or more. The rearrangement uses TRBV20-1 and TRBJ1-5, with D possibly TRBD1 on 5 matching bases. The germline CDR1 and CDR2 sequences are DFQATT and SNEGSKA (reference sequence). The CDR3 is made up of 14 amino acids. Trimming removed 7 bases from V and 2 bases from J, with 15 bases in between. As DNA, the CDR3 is TGCAGTGTAGCCCGCAGGGCCGGCAATCAGCCCCAGCATTTT. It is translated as CSVARRAGNQPQHF.

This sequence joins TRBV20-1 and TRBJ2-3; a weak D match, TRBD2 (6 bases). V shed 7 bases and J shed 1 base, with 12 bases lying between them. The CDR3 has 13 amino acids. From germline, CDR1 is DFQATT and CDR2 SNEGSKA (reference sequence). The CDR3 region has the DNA TGCAGTGTTGCGGGAACGGGCACAGATACGCAGTATTTT. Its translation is CSVAGTGTDTQYF.

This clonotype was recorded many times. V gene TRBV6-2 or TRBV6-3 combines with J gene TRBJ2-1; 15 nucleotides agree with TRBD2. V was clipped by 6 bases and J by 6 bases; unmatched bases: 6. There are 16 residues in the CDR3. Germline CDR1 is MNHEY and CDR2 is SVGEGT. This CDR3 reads CASRRGLAGGRNEQFF. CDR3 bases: TGTGCCAGCAGACGGGGACTAGCGGGAGGTCGCAATGAGCAGTTCTTC.

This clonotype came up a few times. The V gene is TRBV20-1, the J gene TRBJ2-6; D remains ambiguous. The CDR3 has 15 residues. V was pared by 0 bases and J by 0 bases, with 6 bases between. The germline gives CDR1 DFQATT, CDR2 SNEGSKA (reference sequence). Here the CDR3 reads CSARDSLSGANVLTF. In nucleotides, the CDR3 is TGCAGTGCTAGAGACAGCCTCTCTGGGGCCAACGTCCTGACTTTC.

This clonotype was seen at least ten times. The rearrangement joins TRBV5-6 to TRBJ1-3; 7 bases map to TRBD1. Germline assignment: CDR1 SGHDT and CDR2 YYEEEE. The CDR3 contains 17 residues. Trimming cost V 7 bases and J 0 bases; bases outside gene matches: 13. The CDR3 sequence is CASGGGQPLLSGNTIYF. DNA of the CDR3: TGTGCCAGCGGGGGGGGACAGCCACTACTCTCTGGAAACACCATATATTTT.

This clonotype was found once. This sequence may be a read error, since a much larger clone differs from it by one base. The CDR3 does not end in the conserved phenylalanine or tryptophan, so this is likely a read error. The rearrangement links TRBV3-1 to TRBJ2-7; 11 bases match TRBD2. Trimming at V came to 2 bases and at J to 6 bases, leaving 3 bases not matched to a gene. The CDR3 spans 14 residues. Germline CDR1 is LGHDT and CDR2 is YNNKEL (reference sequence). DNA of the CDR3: TGTGCCAGCAGCCAACAGACTAGCGGGACCGAGCAGTACCTC. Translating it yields CASSQQTSGTEQYL.

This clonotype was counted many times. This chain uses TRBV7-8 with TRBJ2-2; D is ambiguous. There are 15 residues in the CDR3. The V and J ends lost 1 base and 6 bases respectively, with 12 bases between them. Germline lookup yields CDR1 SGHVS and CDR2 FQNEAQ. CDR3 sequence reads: CASSLGWQTAGELFF. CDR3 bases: TGTGCCAGCAGCTTAGGGTGGCAGACCGCCGGGGAGCTGTTTTTT.

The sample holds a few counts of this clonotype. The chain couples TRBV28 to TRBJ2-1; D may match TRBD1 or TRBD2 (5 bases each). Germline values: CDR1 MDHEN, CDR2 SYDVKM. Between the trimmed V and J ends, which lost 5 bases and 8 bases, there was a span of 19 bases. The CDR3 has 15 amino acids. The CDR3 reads CASSTQRDLLDEQFF. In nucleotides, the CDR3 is TGTGCCAGCAGTACCCAAAGGGACCTACTAGATGAGCAGTTCTTC.

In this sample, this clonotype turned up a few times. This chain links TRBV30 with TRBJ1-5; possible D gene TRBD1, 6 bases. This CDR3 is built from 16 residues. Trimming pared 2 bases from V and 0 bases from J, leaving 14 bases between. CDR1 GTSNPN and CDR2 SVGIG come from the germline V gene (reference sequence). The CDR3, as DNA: TGTGCCTGGAGTCCACACGGACAGATTAGCAATCAGCCCCAGCATTTT. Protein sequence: CAWSPHGQISNQPQHF. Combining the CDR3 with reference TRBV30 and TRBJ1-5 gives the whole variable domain SQTIHQWPATLVQPVGSPLSLECTVEGTSNPNLYWYRQAAGRGLQLLFYSVGIGQISSEVPQNLSASRPQDRQFILSSKKLLLSDSGFYLCAWSPHGQISNQPQHFGDGTRLSIL.

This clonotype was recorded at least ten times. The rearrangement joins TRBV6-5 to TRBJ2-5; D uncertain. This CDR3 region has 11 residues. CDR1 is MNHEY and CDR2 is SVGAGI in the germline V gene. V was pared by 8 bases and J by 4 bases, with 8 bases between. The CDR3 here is CASGTRETQYF. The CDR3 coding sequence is TGTGCCAGCGGCACTCGAGAGACCCAGTACTTC.

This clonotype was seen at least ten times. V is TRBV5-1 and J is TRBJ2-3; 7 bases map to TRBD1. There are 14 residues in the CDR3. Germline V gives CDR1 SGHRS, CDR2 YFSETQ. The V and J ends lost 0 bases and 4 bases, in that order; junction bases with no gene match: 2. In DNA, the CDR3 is TGCGCCAGCAGCTTGGGAGACAGGGCAGATACGCAGTATTTT. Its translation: CASSLGDRADTQYF.

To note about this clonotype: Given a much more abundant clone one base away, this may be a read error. CDR3 coding DNA: TGTGGCAGCAGCGCCAACGTGGGGCCCACCGGGGAGCTGTTTTTT. Encoded protein: CGSSANVGPTGELFF. This chain links TRBV7-8 with TRBJ2-2; D is perhaps TRBD1 (5 bases). This CDR3 contains 15 residues. Germline V gene lookup returns CDR1 SGHVS and CDR2 FQNEAQ.

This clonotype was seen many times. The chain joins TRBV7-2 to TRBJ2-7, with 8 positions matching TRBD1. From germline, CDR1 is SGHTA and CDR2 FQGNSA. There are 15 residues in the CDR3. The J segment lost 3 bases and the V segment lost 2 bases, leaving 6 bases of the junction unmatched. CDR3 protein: CASSLQGADNYEQYF. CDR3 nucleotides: TGTGCCAGCAGCTTACAGGGGGCGGACAACTACGAGCAGTACTTC.

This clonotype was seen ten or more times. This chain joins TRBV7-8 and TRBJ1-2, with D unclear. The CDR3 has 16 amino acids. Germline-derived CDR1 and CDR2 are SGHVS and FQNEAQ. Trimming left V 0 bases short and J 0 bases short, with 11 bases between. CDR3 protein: CASSLAGFGTNYGYTF. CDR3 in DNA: TGTGCCAGCAGCTTAGCCGGGTTCGGGACTAACTATGGCTACACCTTC.

The CDR3 here is CASSFVGGRITLHF. The CDR3 nucleotides are TGTGCCAGCAGTTTTGTAGGTGGTAGGATCACCCTCCACTTT. This chain links TRBV28 with TRBJ1-6; no clear D. CDR3 length equals 14 residues. CDR1 is MDHEN, CDR2 SYDVKM, per germline. Trimming removed 3 bases from V and 14 bases from J, with 17 bases in between.

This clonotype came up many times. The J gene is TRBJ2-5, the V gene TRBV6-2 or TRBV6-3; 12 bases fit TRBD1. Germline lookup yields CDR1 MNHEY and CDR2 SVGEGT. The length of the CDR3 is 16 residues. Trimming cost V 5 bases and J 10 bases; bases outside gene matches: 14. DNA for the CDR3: TGTGCCAGCAGTGAGACCGGGACAGGGGGCGCAGGGATCCAGTACTTC. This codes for CASSETGTGGAGIQYF.

The CDR3 sequence is CASSYSAEETQYF. CDR3 bases: TGTGCCAGCAGTTATTCAGCGGAAGAGACCCAGTACTTC. The chain recombines TRBV6-2 or TRBV6-3 with TRBJ2-5; a weak D match, TRBD2 (5 bases). CDR1 is MNHEY, CDR2 SVGEGT, per germline. The CDR3 has 13 residues. Trimming took off 3 bases at V and 3 bases at J, with 8 bases between the two ends.